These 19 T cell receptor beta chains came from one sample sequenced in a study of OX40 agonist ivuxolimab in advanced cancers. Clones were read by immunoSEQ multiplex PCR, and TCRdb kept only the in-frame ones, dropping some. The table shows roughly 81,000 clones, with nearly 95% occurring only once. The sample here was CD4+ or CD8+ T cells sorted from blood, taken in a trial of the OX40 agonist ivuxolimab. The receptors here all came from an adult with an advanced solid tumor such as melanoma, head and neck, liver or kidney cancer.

The CDR3 sequence: CASSLIRFFQETQYF. The CDR3 DNA is TGTGCCAGCAGTTTAATACGGTTTTTCCAAGAGACCCAGTACTTC. The chain carries TRBV28 and TRBJ2-5; D is ambiguous. Germline-derived CDR1 and CDR2 are MDHEN and SYDVKM. This CDR3 comprises 15 residues. V lost 2 bases and J 1 base, leaving 11 bases between the germline ends.

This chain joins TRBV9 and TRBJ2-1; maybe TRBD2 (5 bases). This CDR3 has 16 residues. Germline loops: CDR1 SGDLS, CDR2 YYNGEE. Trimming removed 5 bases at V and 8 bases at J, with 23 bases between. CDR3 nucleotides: TGTGCCAGCAGTCCGCGAGATGGCCGGGGAGTCCATGAGCAGTTCTTC. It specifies CASSPRDGRGVHEQFF.

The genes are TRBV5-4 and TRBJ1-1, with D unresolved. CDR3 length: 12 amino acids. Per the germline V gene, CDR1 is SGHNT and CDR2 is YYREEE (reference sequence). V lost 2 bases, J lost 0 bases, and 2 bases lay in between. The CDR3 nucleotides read TGTGCCAGCAGCTTTTTGAACACTGAAGCTTTCTTT. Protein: CASSFLNTEAFF.

The CDR3 nucleotides read TGTGCCAGCAGCGTAGACGGGACTAACTATGGCTACACCTTC. Its protein is CASSVDGTNYGYTF. V gene TRBV9 combines with J gene TRBJ1-2; D not certain. Trimming stripped 0 bases from V and 0 bases from J, with 6 bases between. The CDR3 contains 14 residues. Germline V gives CDR1 SGDLS, CDR2 YYNGEE. The full variable domain, completed using reference TRBV9 and TRBJ1-2, is DSGVTQTPKHLITATGQRVTLRCSPRSGDLSVYWYQQSLDQGLQFLIQYYNGEERAKGNILERFSAQQFPDLHSELNLSSLELGDSALYFCASSVDGTNYGYTFGSGTRLTVV.

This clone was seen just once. As DNA, the CDR3 is TGTGCCAGCAGTTCCGGGACTCCGTCCTACAATGAGCAGTTCTTC. The encoded protein is CASSSGTPSYNEQFF. The rearrangement uses TRBV7-2 and TRBJ2-1, with D maybe TRBD2 (6 bases). The CDR3 extends over 15 amino acids. Trimming left V 6 bases short and J 1 base short, with 13 bases between. Germline CDR1 is SGHTA and CDR2 is FQGNSA.

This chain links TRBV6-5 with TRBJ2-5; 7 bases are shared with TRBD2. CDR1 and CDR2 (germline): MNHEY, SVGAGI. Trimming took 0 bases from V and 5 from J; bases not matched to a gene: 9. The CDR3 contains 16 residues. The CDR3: CASSYSIFGGRETQYF. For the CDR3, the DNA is TGTGCCAGCAGTTACTCGATTTTCGGGGGGAGGGAGACCCAGTACTTC.

CDR3 residues: CASSLRGAGGPDGETQYF. CDR3 in DNA: TGTGCCAGCAGCTTAAGGGGCGCGGGAGGGCCCGACGGAGAGACCCAGTACTTC. The chain employs TRBV7-3 and TRBJ2-5, with 9 bases lining up with TRBD2. The CDR3 totals 18 residues. V was clipped by 1 base and J by 4 bases; unmatched bases: 13. From germline, CDR1 is SGHTA and CDR2 FQGTGA.

CDR3 DNA sequence: TGTGCCACCTCCGGGGTCCTCTCCCTCCTAGGGGAGACCCAGTACTTC. Protein product: CATSGVLSLLGETQYF. The chain has TRBV28 and TRBJ2-5; D is possibly TRBD2 (5 bases). V was cut by 10 bases and J by 5 bases, with 26 bases left in between. CDR1 is MDHEN, CDR2 SYDVKM, per germline. This CDR3 contains 16 residues.

As DNA, the CDR3 is TGTGCCAGCAGCCTACAGGGGGCTGAAGCTTTCTTT. It codes for CASSLQGAEAFF. The chain couples TRBV7-8 to TRBJ1-1, with 8 bases lining up with TRBD1. Germline CDR1 and CDR2: SGHVS and FQNEAQ. The CDR3 spans 12 residues. With 5 bases clipped from V and 6 bases from J, the junction kept 2 bases outside the gene matches.

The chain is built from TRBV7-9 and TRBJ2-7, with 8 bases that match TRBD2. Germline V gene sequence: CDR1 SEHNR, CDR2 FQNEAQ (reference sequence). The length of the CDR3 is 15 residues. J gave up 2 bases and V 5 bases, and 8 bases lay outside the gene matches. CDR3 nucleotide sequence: TGTGCCAGCAGCCGAACCAGCGGGGGACCCTACGAGCAGTACTTC. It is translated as CASSRTSGGPYEQYF.

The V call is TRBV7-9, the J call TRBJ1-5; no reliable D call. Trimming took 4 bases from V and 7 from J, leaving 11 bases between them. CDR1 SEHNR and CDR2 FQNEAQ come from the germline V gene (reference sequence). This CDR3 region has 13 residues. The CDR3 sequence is CASSSVRRQPQHF. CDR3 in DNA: TGTGCCAGCAGCTCGGTCCGGCGGCAGCCCCAGCATTTT.

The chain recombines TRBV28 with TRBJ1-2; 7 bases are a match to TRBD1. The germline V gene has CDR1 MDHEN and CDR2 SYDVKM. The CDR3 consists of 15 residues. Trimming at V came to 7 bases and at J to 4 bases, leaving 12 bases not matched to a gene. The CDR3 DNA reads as TGTGCCAGCACTCCGAGACAGGGTGACTCCTATGGCTACACCTTC. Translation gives CASTPRQGDSYGYTF.

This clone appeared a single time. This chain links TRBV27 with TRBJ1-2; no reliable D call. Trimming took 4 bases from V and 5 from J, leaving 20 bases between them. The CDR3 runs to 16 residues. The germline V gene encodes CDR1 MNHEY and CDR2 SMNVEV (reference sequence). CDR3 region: CASSSTRRQAEYGYTF. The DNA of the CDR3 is TGTGCCAGCAGTTCAACGAGAAGACAAGCAGAATATGGCTACACCTTC.

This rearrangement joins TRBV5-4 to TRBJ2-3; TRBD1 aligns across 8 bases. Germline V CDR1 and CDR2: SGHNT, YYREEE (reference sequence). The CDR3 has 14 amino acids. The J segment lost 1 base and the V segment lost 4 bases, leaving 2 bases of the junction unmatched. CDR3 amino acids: CASSGGQGTDTQYF. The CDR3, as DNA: TGTGCCAGCAGCGGGGGACAGGGCACAGATACGCAGTATTTT. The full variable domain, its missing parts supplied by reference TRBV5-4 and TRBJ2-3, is ETGVTQSPTHLIKTRGQQVTLRCSSQSGHNTVSWYQQALGQGPQFIFQYYREEENGRGNFPPRFSGLQFPNYSSELNVNALELDDSALYLCASSGGQGTDTQYFGPGTRLTVL.

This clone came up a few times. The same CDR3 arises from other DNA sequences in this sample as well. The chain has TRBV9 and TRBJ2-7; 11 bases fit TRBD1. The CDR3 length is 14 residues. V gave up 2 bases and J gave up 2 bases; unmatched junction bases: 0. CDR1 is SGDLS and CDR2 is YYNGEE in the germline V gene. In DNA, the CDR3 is TGTGCCAGCAGCGTGGGACAGGGGGCCTACGAGCAGTACTTC. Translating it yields CASSVGQGAYEQYF.

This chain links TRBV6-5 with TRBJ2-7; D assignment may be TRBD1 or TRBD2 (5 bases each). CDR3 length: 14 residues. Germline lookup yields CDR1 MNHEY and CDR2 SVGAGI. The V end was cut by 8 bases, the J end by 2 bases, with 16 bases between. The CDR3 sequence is CASLGDPTPYEQYF. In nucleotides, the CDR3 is TGTGCCAGCCTGGGGGACCCGACCCCCTACGAGCAGTACTTC.

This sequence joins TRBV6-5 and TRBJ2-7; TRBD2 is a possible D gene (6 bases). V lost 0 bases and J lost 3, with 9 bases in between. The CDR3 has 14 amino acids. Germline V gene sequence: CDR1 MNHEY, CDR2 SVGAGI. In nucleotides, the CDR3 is TGTGCCAGCAGTTACTCGTACGGGGGCTACGAGCAGTACTTC. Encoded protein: CASSYSYGGYEQYF.

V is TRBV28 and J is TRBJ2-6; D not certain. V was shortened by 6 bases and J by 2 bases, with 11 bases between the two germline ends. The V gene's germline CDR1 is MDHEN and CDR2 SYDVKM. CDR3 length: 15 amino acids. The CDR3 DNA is TGTGCCAGCAGCCCCTCTTTTCCTGGGGCCAACGTCCTGACTTTC. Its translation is CASSPSFPGANVLTF.

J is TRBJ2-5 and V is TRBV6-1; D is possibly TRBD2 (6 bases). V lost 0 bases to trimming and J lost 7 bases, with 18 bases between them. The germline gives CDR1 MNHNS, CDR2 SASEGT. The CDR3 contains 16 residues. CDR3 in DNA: TGTGCCAGCAGTGAAGCGCCCAGCGGGCCAGCCGGGACCCAGTACTTC. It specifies CASSEAPSGPAGTQYF.